This is a list of T cell receptor beta chains from one sample in a study of cytomegalovirus exposure and HLA in healthy donors. Using immunoSEQ multiplex PCR, the repertoire was profiled, and TCRdb retains in-frame clones only, with some absent. The repertoire holds about 190,000 clones, with roughly 86% as singletons. The sample consisted of PBMCs. All receptors come from a woman aged 18-30 years in good health and CMV-seronegative. Both conserved end residues are part of each CDR3. The D gene is left open where the match is weak. Clone size is stated in some rows and not others, as once, few, many or a class when expanded.

clone_size: NA; j_call: TRBJ2-3; d_call: TRBD2; v_call: TRBV14; cdr3_aa: CASSQPGRDTQYF; cdr3_nt: TGTGCCAGCAGCCAGCCCGGGAGGGATACGCAGTATTTT
clone_size: NA; j_call: TRBJ1-2; d_call: NA; v_call: TRBV7-9; cdr3_aa: CASSLVGGAGYTF; cdr3_nt: TGTGCCAGCAGCTTAGTTGGGGGGGCTGGCTACACCTTC
clone_size: NA; j_call: TRBJ1-2; d_call: NA; v_call: TRBV7-9; cdr3_aa: CASTFQGLNYGYTF; cdr3_nt: TGTGCCAGCACTTTCCAGGGACTGAACTATGGCTACACCTTC
clone_size: once; j_call: TRBJ1-2; d_call: NA; v_call: TRBV7-9; cdr3_aa: CASHGSGYGYTF; cdr3_nt: TGTGCGTCGCACGGATCCGGGTATGGCTACACCTTC
clone_size: NA; j_call: TRBJ2-5; d_call: NA; v_call: TRBV25-1; cdr3_aa: CASTSVETQYF; cdr3_nt: TGTGCCAGCACTTCCGTAGAGACCCAGTACTTC
clone_size: once; j_call: TRBJ2-5; d_call: TRBD2; v_call: TRBV4-3; cdr3_aa: CASSQGLARETQYF; cdr3_nt: TGCGCCAGCAGCCAGGGACTAGCGAGGGAGACCCAGTACTTC
clone_size: NA; j_call: TRBJ1-2; d_call: NA; v_call: TRBV30; cdr3_aa: CAWSRGSNYGYTF; cdr3_nt: TGTGCCTGGAGTCGCGGGAGTAACTATGGCTACACCTTC
clone_size: NA; j_call: TRBJ2-2; d_call: NA; v_call: TRBV5-8; cdr3_aa: CASSSGSYSTGELFF; cdr3_nt: TGTGCCAGCAGTTCGGGATCCTACAGCACCGGGGAGCTGTTTTTT
clone_size: NA; j_call: TRBJ1-2; d_call: NA; v_call: TRBV30; cdr3_aa: CAWGTGGAYGYTF; cdr3_nt: TGTGCCTGGGGCACCGGTGGGGCTTATGGCTACACCTTC
clone_size: NA; j_call: TRBJ2-5; d_call: NA; v_call: TRBV6-5; cdr3_aa: CASSYSGQGRETQYF; cdr3_nt: TGTGCCAGCAGTTACTCAGGGCAGGGTCGGGAGACCCAGTACTTC
clone_size: once; j_call: TRBJ2-2; d_call: NA; v_call: TRBV7-9; cdr3_aa: CASSLEVRQGNTGELFF; cdr3_nt: TGTGCCAGCAGCTTAGAAGTTCGGCAGGGCAACACCGGGGAGCTGTTTTTT
clone_size: NA; j_call: TRBJ2-1; d_call: NA; v_call: TRBV10-3; cdr3_aa: CAISDLGTKSWNEQFF; cdr3_nt: TGTGCCATCAGTGATCTCGGGACAAAATCCTGGAATGAGCAGTTCTTC
clone_size: NA; j_call: TRBJ1-1; d_call: TRBD1; v_call: TRBV7-2; cdr3_aa: CASSPRTGVVSTEAFF; cdr3_nt: TGTGCCAGCAGCCCCCGGACAGGGGTGGTGAGCACTGAAGCTTTCTTT
clone_size: few; j_call: TRBJ2-6; d_call: TRBD2; v_call: TRBV4-2; cdr3_aa: CASRTSDSSGANVLTF; cdr3_nt: TGTGCCAGCAGGACTAGCGATTCCTCTGGGGCCAACGTCCTGACTTTC
clone_size: NA; j_call: TRBJ2-3; d_call: TRBD2; v_call: TRBV5-1; cdr3_aa: CASSSFSGAITDTQYF; cdr3_nt: TGCGCCAGCAGCTCTTTTAGCGGGGCGATCACAGATACGCAGTATTTT
clone_size: NA; j_call: TRBJ1-1; d_call: TRBD1; v_call: TRBV29-1; cdr3_aa: CSVEDRDRGHTAFF; cdr3_nt: TGCAGCGTTGAAGACCGGGACAGGGGGCACACGGCTTTCTTT
clone_size: NA; j_call: TRBJ2-7; d_call: NA; v_call: TRBV7-9; cdr3_aa: CASSISRDTSYEQYF; cdr3_nt: TGTGCCAGCAGCATTTCCCGGGACACGAGCTACGAGCAGTACTTC
clone_size: once; j_call: TRBJ2-3; d_call: TRBD1; v_call: TRBV7-2; cdr3_aa: CASSLVPGQGTDTQYF; cdr3_nt: TGTGCCAGCAGCTTAGTACCGGGACAGGGGACCGATACGCAGTATTTT
clone_size: NA; j_call: TRBJ2-1; d_call: TRBD1; v_call: TRBV10-1; cdr3_aa: CASSDHGTGTENEQFF; cdr3_nt: TGCGCCAGCAGTGACCATGGGACAGGGACTGAGAATGAGCAGTTCTTC
clone_size: NA; j_call: TRBJ1-2; d_call: NA; v_call: TRBV19; cdr3_aa: CASSIGPGLRDADGYTF; cdr3_nt: TGTGCCAGTAGTATAGGACCAGGACTCCGAGATGCCGATGGCTACACCTTC
clone_size: NA; j_call: TRBJ2-5; d_call: NA; v_call: TRBV10-3; cdr3_aa: CAISESLGGETQYF; cdr3_nt: TGTGCCATCAGTGAGTCCCTAGGTGGAGAGACCCAGTACTTC
clone_size: NA; j_call: TRBJ2-7; d_call: NA; v_call: TRBV19; cdr3_aa: CASSSGGVPYEQYF; cdr3_nt: TGTGCCAGTTCCTCGGGCGGGGTACCCTACGAGCAGTACTTC
clone_size: once; j_call: TRBJ1-2; d_call: NA; v_call: TRBV28; cdr3_aa: CASSSPTGGNYGYTF; cdr3_nt: TGTGCCAGCAGTTCCCCCACGGGGGGCAACTATGGCTACACCTTC
clone_size: NA; j_call: TRBJ2-3; d_call: NA; v_call: TRBV5-1; cdr3_aa: CASSGLWSGTLTDTQYF; cdr3_nt: TGCGCCAGCAGCGGACTTTGGAGCGGGACACTCACAGATACGCAGTATTTT
clone_size: once; j_call: TRBJ2-1; d_call: TRBD2; v_call: TRBV11-3; cdr3_aa: CASSHPGLAGNEQFF; cdr3_nt: TGTGCCAGCAGCCACCCGGGACTAGCGGGTAATGAGCAGTTCTTC
clone_size: NA; j_call: TRBJ2-1; d_call: TRBD2; v_call: TRBV5-4; cdr3_aa: CASSPRLAGVLNEQFF; cdr3_nt: TGTGCCAGCAGCCCCCGACTAGCGGGGGTTTTGAATGAGCAGTTCTTC
clone_size: NA; j_call: TRBJ2-2; d_call: NA; v_call: TRBV5-1; cdr3_aa: CASSYRTATTGELFF; cdr3_nt: TGCGCCAGCAGCTACCGGACAGCTACCACCGGGGAGCTGTTTTTT
clone_size: few; j_call: TRBJ2-7; d_call: TRBD1; v_call: TRBV29-1; cdr3_aa: CSGTSGTGNFEQYF; cdr3_nt: TGCAGCGGGACCTCGGGGACAGGGAACTTCGAGCAGTACTTC